According to its frequency, the clone carrying this T cell receptor beta chain is medium-sized. Its specificity is unknown. Profiling of CSF cells used 10X single-cell V(D)J plus 5' expression. Using the 10x single-cell sequencing reads, TCRdb records one entry per CDR3 protein without DNA. The sample data list just under 1,500 distinct CDR3 sequences. The CDR3 has 15 residues. Germline lookup yields CDR1 DFQATT and CDR2 SNEGSKA (reference sequence). The record originates from a study of CD8 T cells in cerebrospinal fluid in Alzheimer's disease. Study-wide context: Two single-cell methods, plate-based nested PCR and droplet-based sequencing, assessed CSF clonal expansion.

Regarding the study as a whole: Versus healthy subjects, Alzheimer's patients more often had clones of at least 3%.

No participant had an acute infectious disease, and all were physically fit. The sequence derives from a human donor with Alzheimer's disease. The chain is built from TRBV20-1 and TRBJ2-1; checking the TCRdb D call of TRBD2 is not possible without DNA. The sample comprised cerebrospinal fluid. CDR3 in amino acids: CSAWAGLAGDNEQFF.